A single sample is the source of the 3 T cell receptor beta chains below, sequenced in a study of cytomegalovirus exposure and HLA in healthy donors. The PCR had 60 Vbeta and 13 Jbeta primers. Some clones are missing from TCRdb's copy, which holds only in-frame ones; the method was immunoSEQ multiplex PCR. Here the sample spans about 140,000 clones, 65% to 80% being singletons. The sequenced material came from PBMCs. Receptors were obtained from a male donor in good health and CMV-seronegative.

This clone was picked up one time. Other DNA variants within this sample encode the same CDR3. The chain joins TRBV4-3 to TRBJ2-1; D not certain. The CDR3 consists of 13 residues. Per germline, CDR1 LGHNA and CDR2 YSLEER. V was pared by 0 bases and J by 3 bases, with 3 bases between. CDR3 DNA: TGCGCCAGCAGCCAAGACGGCTACAATGAGCAGTTCTTC. As protein: CASSQDGYNEQFF.

CDR3 coding DNA: TGTGCCAGCAGCTCCCTAGCGAGGGGGGGTGGAGATACGCAGTATTTT. Residues: CASSSLARGGGDTQYF. This chain connects TRBV7-9 to TRBJ2-3, with D perhaps TRBD2 (7 bases). The germline CDR1 and CDR2 sequences are SEHNR and FQNEAQ (reference sequence). V shed 4 bases and J shed 5 bases, with 19 bases lying between them. The CDR3 extends over 16 amino acids.

The chain links TRBV6-6 to TRBJ2-2; maybe TRBD1 (6 bases). Germline values: CDR1 MNHNY, CDR2 SVGAGI (reference sequence). Trimming took 5 bases from V and 3 from J, leaving 13 bases between them. CDR3 length: 15 amino acids. DNA for the CDR3: TGTGCCAGCAGTAATCTACAGGGTTACACCGGGGAGCTGTTTTTT. Translation: CASSNLQGYTGELFF.